This TCR beta chain is from a study of cytomegalovirus exposure and HLA in healthy donors. The CDR3 length is 14 residues. Trimming shortened V by 7 bases and J by 0 bases, and 12 bases separated the two germline ends. Germline V lookup: CDR1 MDHEN, CDR2 SYDVKM. A remark on this clone: Its antigen remains unknown.

It was with 60 Vbeta and 13 Jbeta primers that the PCR ran. The table came from immunoSEQ multiplex PCR; TCRdb's copy has only in-frame clones and leaves some out. The repertoire holds some 140,000 clones, with 80% as singletons. Findings and limits, study-wide: Follow-up analysis later connected one missense variant in DCLRE1C with trimming of TCR beta V- and J-genes.

The sample was PBMCs. The receptor's source is a man aged 25 to 40 in good health and CMV-seronegative. The genes are TRBV28 and TRBJ1-1; D is ambiguous. The CDR3 spells CASTFRGMNTEAFF. For the CDR3, the DNA is TGTGCCAGCACCTTTCGGGGAATGAACACTGAAGCTTTCTTT.